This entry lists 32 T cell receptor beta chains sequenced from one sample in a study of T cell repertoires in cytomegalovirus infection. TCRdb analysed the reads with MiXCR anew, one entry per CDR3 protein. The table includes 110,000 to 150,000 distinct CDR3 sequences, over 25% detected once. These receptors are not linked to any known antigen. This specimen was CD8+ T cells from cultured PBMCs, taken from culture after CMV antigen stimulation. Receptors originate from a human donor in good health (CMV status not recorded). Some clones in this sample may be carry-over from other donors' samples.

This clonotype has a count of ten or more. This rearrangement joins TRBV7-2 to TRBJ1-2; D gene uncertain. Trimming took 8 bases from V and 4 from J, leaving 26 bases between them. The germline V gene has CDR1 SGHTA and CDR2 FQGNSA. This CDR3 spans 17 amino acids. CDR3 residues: CASSAYGVGYRFYGYTF. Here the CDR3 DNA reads TGTGCCAGCTCAGCTTATGGGGTGGGGTACCGCTTCTATGGCTACACCTTC.

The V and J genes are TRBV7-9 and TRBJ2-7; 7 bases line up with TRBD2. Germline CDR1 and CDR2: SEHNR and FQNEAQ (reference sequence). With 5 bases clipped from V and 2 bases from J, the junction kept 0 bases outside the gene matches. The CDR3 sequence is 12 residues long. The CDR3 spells CASSGGAYEQYF. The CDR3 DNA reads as TGTGCCAGCAGCGGGGGGGCCTACGAGCAGTACTTC.

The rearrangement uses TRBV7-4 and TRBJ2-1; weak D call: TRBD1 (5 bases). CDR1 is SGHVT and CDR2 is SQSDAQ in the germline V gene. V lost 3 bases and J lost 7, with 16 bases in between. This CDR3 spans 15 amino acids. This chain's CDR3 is CASSFYSTPGNEQFF. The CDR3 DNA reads TGTGCCAGCAGCTTTTACAGCACCCCAGGGAATGAGCAGTTCTTC.

DNA for the CDR3: TGTGCCAGTAAGGAGACAGGGGACAATCAGCCCCAGCATTTT. Its protein is CASKETGDNQPQHF. The chain joins TRBV19 to TRBJ1-5; the match to TRBD1 covers 8 bases. The V gene end was trimmed by 7 bases and the J gene end by 3 bases; junction bases not matched to a gene: 5. This CDR3 has 14 amino acids. Germline V lookup: CDR1 LNHDA, CDR2 SQIVND (reference sequence).

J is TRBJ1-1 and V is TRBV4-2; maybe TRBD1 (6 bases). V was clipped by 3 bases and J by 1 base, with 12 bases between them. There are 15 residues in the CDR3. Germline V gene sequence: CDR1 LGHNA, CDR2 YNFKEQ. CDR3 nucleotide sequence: TGTGCCAGCAGCCAGGAACAGGGACAGAACACTGAAGCTTTCTTT. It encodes CASSQEQGQNTEAFF.

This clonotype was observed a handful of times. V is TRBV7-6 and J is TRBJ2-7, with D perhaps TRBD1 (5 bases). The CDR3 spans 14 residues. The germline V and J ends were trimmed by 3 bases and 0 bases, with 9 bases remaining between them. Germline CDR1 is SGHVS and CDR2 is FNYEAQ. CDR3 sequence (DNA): TGTGCCAGCAGCTTGTTAAGGGGCTCCTACGAGCAGTACTTC. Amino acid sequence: CASSLLRGSYEQYF.

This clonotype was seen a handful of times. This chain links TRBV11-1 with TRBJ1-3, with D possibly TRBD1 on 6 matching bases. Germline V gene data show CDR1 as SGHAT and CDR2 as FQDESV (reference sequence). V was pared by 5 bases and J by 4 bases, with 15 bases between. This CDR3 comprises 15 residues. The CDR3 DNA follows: TGTGCCAGCAGCCATGACAGGACGTCCGGAAACACCATATATTTT. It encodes CASSHDRTSGNTIYF.

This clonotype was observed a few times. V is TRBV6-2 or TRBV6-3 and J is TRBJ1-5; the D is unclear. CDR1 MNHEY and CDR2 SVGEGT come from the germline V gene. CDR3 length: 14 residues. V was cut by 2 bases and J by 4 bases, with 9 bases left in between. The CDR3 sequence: CASSYIAANQPQHF. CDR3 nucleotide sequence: TGTGCCAGCAGTTACATCGCAGCGAATCAGCCCCAGCATTTT.

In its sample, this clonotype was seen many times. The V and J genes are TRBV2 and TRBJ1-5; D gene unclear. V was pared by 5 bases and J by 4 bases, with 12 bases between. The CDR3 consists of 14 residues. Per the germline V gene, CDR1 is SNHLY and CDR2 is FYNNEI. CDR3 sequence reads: CASSPLVGNQPQHF. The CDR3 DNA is TGTGCCAGCAGTCCCCTGGTGGGGAATCAGCCCCAGCATTTT. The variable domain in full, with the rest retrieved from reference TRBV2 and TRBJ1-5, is EPEVTQTPSHQVTQMGQEVILRCVPISNHLYFYWYRQILGQKVEFLVSFYNNEISEKSEIFDDQFSVERPDGSNFTLKIRSTKLEDSAMYFCASSPLVGNQPQHFGDGTRLSIL.

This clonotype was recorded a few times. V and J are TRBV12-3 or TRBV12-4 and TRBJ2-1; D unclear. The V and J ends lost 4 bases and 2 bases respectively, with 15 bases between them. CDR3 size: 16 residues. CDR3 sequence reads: CASSSGPPRPYNEQFF. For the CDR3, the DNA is TGTGCCAGCAGTTCCGGACCTCCCAGGCCCTACAATGAGCAGTTCTTC.

CDR3 protein: CASSLDTGALNQPQHF. The CDR3 DNA follows: TGTGCCAGCAGCTTAGATACAGGGGCCCTCAATCAGCCCCAGCATTTT. The chain couples TRBV7-2 to TRBJ1-5; 7 nucleotides agree with TRBD1. The CDR3 loop spans 16 amino acids. V shed 1 base and J 3 bases; nucleotides not matched to a gene: 6. Germline values: CDR1 SGHTA, CDR2 FQGNSA.

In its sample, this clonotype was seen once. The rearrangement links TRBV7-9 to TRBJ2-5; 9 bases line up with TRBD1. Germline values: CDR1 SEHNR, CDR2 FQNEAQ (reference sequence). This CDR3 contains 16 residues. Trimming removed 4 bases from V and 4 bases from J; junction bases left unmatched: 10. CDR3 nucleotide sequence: TGTGCCAGCAGCTCAAGCTACAGGGGGCGTGGAGAGACCCAGTACTTC. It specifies CASSSSYRGRGETQYF.

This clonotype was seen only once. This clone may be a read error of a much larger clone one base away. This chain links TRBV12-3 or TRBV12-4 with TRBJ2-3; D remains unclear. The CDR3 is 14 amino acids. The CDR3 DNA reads TGTGCCAACAGTCTTGGATTAGTAATAGATACGCAGTATTTT. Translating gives CANSLGLVIDTQYF.

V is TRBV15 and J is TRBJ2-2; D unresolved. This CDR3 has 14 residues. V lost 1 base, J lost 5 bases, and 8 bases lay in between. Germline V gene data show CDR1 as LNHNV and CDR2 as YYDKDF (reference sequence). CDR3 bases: TGTGCCACCAGCAGAGTCGTCGAAACCGGGGAGCTGTTTTTT. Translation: CATSRVVETGELFF.

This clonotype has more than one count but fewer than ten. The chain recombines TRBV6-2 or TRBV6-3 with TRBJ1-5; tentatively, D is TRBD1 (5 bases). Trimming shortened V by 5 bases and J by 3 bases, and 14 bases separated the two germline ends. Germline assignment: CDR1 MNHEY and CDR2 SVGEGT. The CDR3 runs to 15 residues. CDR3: CASSPWDGFNQPQHF. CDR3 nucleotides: TGTGCCAGCAGTCCTTGGGACGGATTCAATCAGCCCCAGCATTTT.

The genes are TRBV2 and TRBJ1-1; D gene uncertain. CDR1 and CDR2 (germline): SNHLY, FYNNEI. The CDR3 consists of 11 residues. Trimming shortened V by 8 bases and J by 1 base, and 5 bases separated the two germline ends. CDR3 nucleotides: TGTGCCAGCTCGGCGAACACTGAAGCTTTCTTT. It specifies CASSANTEAFF. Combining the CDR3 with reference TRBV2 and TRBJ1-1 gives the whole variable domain EPEVTQTPSHQVTQMGQEVILRCVPISNHLYFYWYRQILGQKVEFLVSFYNNEISEKSEIFDDQFSVERPDGSNFTLKIRSTKLEDSAMYFCASSANTEAFFGQGTRLTVV.

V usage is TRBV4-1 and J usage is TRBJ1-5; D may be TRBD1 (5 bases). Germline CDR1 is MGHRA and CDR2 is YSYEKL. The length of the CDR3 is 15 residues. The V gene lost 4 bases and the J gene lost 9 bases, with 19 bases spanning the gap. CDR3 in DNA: TGCGCCAGCAGCCTCGAAGGGGAGCGCACGGGGCCCCAGCATTTT. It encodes CASSLEGERTGPQHF.

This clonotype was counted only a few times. The CDR3 DNA follows: TGTGCCAGCAGCTTAGCGGCCGCTAGCGGGGGGTTAGATACGCAGTATTTT. Translation gives CASSLAAASGGLDTQYF. The chain recombines TRBV7-8 with TRBJ2-3; 11 positions match TRBD2. CDR1 SGHVS and CDR2 FQNEAQ come from the germline V gene. The CDR3 is 17 residues long. J gave up 5 bases and V 0 bases, and 7 bases lay outside the gene matches. The variable domain in full, with the rest retrieved from reference TRBV7-8 and TRBJ2-3, is GAGVSQSPRYKVAKRGQDVALRCDPISGHVSLFWYQQALGQGPEFLTYFQNEAQLDKSGLPSDRFFAERPEGSVSTLKIQRTQQEDSAVYLCASSLAAASGGLDTQYFGPGTRLTVL.

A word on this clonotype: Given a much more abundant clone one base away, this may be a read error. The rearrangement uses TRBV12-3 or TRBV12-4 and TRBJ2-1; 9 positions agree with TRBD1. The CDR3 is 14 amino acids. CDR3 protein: CASSPGQGYNVQFF. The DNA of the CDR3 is TGTGCCAGCAGTCCGGGACAGGGCTACAATGTGCAGTTCTTC.

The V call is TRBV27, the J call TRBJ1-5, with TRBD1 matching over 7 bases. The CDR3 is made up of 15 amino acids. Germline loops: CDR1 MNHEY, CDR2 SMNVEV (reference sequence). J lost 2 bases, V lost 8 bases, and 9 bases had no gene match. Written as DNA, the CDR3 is TGTGCCAGCTCCGAGGGGGCCGATGGCAATCAGCCCCAGCATTTT. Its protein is CASSEGADGNQPQHF.

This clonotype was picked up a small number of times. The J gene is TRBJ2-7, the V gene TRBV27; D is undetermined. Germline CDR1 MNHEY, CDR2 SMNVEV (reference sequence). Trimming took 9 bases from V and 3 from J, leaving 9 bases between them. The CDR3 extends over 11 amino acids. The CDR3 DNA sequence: TGTGCCAGGATACAGCTCTACGAGCAGTACTTC. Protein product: CARIQLYEQYF.

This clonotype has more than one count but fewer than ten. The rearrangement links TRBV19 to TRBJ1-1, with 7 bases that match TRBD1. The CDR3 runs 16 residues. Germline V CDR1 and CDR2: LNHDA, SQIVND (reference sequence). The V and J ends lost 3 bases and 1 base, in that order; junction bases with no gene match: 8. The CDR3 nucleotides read TGTGCCAGTAGTATGTTTTGGGACAGAGAGAACACTGAAGCTTTCTTT. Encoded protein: CASSMFWDRENTEAFF.

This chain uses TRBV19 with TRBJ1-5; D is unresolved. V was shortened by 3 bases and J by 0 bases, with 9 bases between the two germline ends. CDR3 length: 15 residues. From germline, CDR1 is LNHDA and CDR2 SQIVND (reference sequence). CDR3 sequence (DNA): TGTGCCAGTAGTATTTTCACGGATAGCAATCAGCCCCAGCATTTT. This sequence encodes CASSIFTDSNQPQHF.

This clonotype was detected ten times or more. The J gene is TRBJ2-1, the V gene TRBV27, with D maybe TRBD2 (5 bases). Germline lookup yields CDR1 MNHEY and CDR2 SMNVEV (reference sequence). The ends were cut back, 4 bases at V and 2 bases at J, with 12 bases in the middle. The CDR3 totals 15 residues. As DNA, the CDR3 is TGTGCCAGCAGTTCCATAGCGCATACCTACAATGAGCAGTTCTTC. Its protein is CASSSIAHTYNEQFF.

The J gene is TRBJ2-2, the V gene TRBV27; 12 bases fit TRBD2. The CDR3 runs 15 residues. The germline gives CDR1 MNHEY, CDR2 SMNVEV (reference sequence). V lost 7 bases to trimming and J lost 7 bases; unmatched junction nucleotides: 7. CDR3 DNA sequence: TGTGCCAGCACTAGCGGGGGGGCCGGCTTCGGGGAGCTGTTTTTT. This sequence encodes CASTSGGAGFGELFF.

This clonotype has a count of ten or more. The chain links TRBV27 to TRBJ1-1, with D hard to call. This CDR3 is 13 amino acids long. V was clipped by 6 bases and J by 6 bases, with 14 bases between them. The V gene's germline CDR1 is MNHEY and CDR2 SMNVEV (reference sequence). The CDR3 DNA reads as TGTGCCAGCAGCATAGGGCGAGGAGCTGAAGCTTTCTTT. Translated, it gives CASSIGRGAEAFF.

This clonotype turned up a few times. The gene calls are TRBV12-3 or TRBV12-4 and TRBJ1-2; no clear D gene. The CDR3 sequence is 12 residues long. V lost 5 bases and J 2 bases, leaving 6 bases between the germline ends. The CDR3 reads CASSKGNYGYTF. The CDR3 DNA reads TGTGCCAGCAGTAAGGGAAACTATGGCTACACCTTC.

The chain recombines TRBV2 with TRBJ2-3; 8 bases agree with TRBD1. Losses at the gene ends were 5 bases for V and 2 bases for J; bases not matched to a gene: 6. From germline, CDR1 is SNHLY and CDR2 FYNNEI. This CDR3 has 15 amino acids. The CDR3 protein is CASSPPDRVTDTQYF. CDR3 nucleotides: TGTGCCAGCAGTCCACCGGACAGGGTCACAGATACGCAGTATTTT.

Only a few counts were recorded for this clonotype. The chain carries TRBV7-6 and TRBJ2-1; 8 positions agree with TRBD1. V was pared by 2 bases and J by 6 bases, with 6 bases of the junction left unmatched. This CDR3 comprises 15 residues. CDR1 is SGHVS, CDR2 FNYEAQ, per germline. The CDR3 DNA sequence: TGTGCCAGCAGCTTAAATACAGGGGGAATCAATGAGCAGTTCTTC. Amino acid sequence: CASSLNTGGINEQFF.

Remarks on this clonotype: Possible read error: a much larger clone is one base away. The CDR3, as DNA: TGTGCCAGCAGCTTACGGGACAGCTACGAGCAGTACTTC. Its translation is CASSLRDSYEQYF. V and J are TRBV7-2 and TRBJ2-7; 7 nucleotides line up with TRBD1. This CDR3 has 13 residues. V lost 2 bases, J lost 3 bases, and 1 base stayed unmatched. Germline CDR1 is SGHTA and CDR2 is FQGNSA. The variable domain in full, completed from reference TRBV7-2 and TRBJ2-7, reads GAGVSQSPSNKVTEKGKDVELRCDPISGHTALYWYRQSLGQGLEFLIYFQGNSAPDKSGLPSDRFSAERTGGSVSTLTIQRTQQEDSAVYLCASSLRDSYEQYFGPGTRLTVT.

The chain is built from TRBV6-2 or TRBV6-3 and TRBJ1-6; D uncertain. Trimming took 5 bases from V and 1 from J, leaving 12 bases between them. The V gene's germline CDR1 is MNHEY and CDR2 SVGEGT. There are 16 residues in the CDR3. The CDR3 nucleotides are TGTGCCAGCAGTAACCCCCCGGCTTCCTATAATTCACCCCTCCACTTT. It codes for CASSNPPASYNSPLHF.

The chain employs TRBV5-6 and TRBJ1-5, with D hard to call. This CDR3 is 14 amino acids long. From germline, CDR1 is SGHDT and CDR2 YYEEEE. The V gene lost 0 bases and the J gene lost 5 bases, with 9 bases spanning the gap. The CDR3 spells CASSLGQQYQPQHF. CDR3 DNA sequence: TGTGCCAGCAGCTTGGGGCAGCAGTATCAGCCCCAGCATTTT.